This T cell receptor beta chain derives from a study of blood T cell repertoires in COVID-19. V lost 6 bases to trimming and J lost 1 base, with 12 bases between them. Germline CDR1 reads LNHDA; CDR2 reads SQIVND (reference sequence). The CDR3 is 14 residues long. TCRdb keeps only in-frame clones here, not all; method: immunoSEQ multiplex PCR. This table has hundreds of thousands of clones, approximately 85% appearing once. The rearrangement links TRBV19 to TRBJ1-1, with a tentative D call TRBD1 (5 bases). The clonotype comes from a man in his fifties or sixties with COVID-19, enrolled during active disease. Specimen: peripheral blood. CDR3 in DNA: TGTGCCAGTAGGGAGGGACGTAAGAACACTGAAGCTTTCTTT. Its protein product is CASREGRKNTEAFF.